What follows are 21 T cell receptor beta chains derived from one specimen sequenced in a study. Each CDR3 protein gets one entry after TCRdb re-called the 5' RACE reads with MiXCR. This sample has over 50,000 distinct CDR3 sequences, with nearly 30% found just once. Sequencing was carried out using tumor-infiltrating naive CD4+ T cells sorted from the breast tumor. The subset is: naive CD4+ T cells, CD4+CD45RA+CD25-. The receptors were sampled from a female donor with breast cancer.

This chain joins TRBV24-1 and TRBJ1-5; D not resolved. Trimming cost V 3 bases and J 1 base, with 12 bases left between them. Germline CDR1 reads KGHDR; CDR2 reads SFDVKD. CDR3 length equals 16 residues. The CDR3 here is CATSDRTGKSNQPQHF. CDR3 sequence (DNA): TGTGCCACCAGTGATCGGACGGGTAAGAGCAATCAGCCCCAGCATTTT.

The CDR3: CASSPGGCNEQFF. Written as DNA, the CDR3 is TGCGCCAGCAGCCCTGGGGGTTGCAATGAGCAGTTCTTC. The chain has TRBV5-1 and TRBJ2-1; possibly TRBD1 or TRBD2 for D (5 bases each). Trimming left V 4 bases short and J 6 bases short, with 11 bases between. Germline V gene lookup returns CDR1 SGHRS and CDR2 YFSETQ. The CDR3 is 13 residues long.

This sequence joins TRBV7-2 and TRBJ2-7, with a weak D call TRBD1 (6 bases). This CDR3 spans 13 amino acids. V lost 5 bases and J 13 bases, leaving 21 bases between the germline ends. Germline V gene sequence: CDR1 SGHTA, CDR2 FQGNSA. CDR3 in amino acids: CASSPPWDKTIYF. Here the CDR3 DNA reads TGTGCCAGCAGCCCCCCCTGGGACAAGACTATCTACTTC.

V is TRBV9 and J is TRBJ2-7; 7 nucleotides line up with TRBD2. J lost 2 bases, V lost 2 bases, and 13 bases had no gene match. There are 17 residues in the CDR3. Per the germline V gene, CDR1 is SGDLS and CDR2 is YYNGEE. CDR3 protein: CASSVDAGGSLTYEQYF. The CDR3 nucleotides read TGTGCCAGCAGCGTGGACGCGGGCGGGAGCCTCACCTACGAGCAGTACTTC.

The chain uses TRBV6-5 and TRBJ1-1; D gene ambiguous. Looked up from germline, CDR1 is MNHEY and CDR2 is SVGAGI. The CDR3 is 15 amino acids. The V end lost 0 bases, the J end lost 6 bases, and 14 bases lay between the germline ends. The DNA for the CDR3 is TGTGCCAGCAGTTACTCGAGTTCGAGATTTTCTGAAGCTTTCTTT. It codes for CASSYSSSRFSEAFF.

This clonotype was recorded a few times. The chain combines TRBV6-1 with TRBJ1-5; no reliable D call. Looked up from germline, CDR1 is MNHNS and CDR2 is SASEGT. The CDR3 sequence is 12 residues long. Trimming took 1 base from V and 12 from J, leaving 10 bases between them. CDR3 DNA sequence: TGTGCCAGCAGTGAAGGGTTGGTGGACCAGCATTTT. Translated: CASSEGLVDQHF.

In this sample, this clonotype turned up many times. This sequence joins TRBV6-2 or TRBV6-3 and TRBJ2-7; D uncertain. This CDR3 comprises 13 residues. Germline V gene lookup returns CDR1 MNHEY and CDR2 SVGEGT. V dropped 9 bases and J dropped 0 bases, with 12 bases sitting between them. The CDR3 DNA follows: TGTGCCAGTCGTGTAAGCAGCTCCTACGAGCAGTACTTC. As protein: CASRVSSSYEQYF.

The V call is TRBV6-6, the J call TRBJ1-3; 9 bases line up with TRBD1. CDR3 length: 14 amino acids. The ends lost 6 bases at V and 6 bases at J; junction bases unmatched: 6. Germline CDR1 is MNHNY and CDR2 is SVGAGI (reference sequence). CDR3 DNA: TGTGCCAGCAGAGGACAGGGGATCGAAAACACCATATATTTT. Protein: CASRGQGIENTIYF.

The chain couples TRBV5-1 to TRBJ1-5; TRBD1 matches 9 bases. The CDR3 has 15 residues. CDR1 is SGHRS, CDR2 YFSETQ, per germline. V was pared by 4 bases and J by 7 bases, with 9 bases of the junction left unmatched. CDR3 DNA: TGCGCCAGCAGCCCAGGGACAGGGATAGGACAGCCCCAGCATTTT. Protein product: CASSPGTGIGQPQHF.

The DNA of the CDR3 is TGTGCCAGCAGCTTAGCCGTTACAACGCCCCAGCATTTT. Translation: CASSLAVTTPQHF. The chain combines TRBV7-2 with TRBJ1-5, with D uncertain. Trimming removed 0 bases at V and 9 bases at J, with 9 bases between. Germline assignment: CDR1 SGHTA and CDR2 FQGNSA. The CDR3 has 13 residues.

Ten or more counts support this clonotype. The J gene is TRBJ2-3, the V gene TRBV6-5; weak D call: TRBD2 (5 bases). V was shortened by 2 bases and J by 1 base, with 13 bases between the two germline ends. The length of the CDR3 is 16 residues. Germline assignment: CDR1 MNHEY and CDR2 SVGAGI. The CDR3 nucleotides read TGTGCCAGCAGTTACGGGGAGAGGGTGGGCACAGATACGCAGTATTTT. This gives the protein CASSYGERVGTDTQYF.

This chain connects TRBV6-1 to TRBJ2-3, with D possibly matching TRBD2 (6 bases). V was pared by 6 bases and J by 6 bases, with 16 bases between. Germline CDR1 is MNHNS and CDR2 is SASEGT. CDR3 length: 14 residues. The CDR3 coding sequence is TGTGCCAGCAGAGTGGGAGGTGGTCAGGATACGCAGTATTTT. Translated: CASRVGGGQDTQYF.

This clonotype turned up a few times. This sequence joins TRBV19 and TRBJ2-7, with a possible D match to TRBD2 (7 bases). Germline V gene sequence: CDR1 LNHDA, CDR2 SQIVND (reference sequence). The CDR3 covers 17 residues. V was pared by 5 bases and J by 2 bases, with 22 bases between. The CDR3 protein is CASSSGGGGVWTYEQYF. As DNA, the CDR3 is TGTGCCAGTAGTTCCGGTGGAGGGGGGGTCTGGACCTACGAGCAGTACTTC. Based on the CDR3 plus reference TRBV19 and TRBJ2-7, the full variable domain is DGGITQSPKYLFRKEGQNVTLSCEQNLNHDAMYWYRQDPGQGLRLIYYSQIVNDFQKGDIAEGYSVSREKKESFPLTVTSAQKNPTAFYLCASSSGGGGVWTYEQYFGPGTRLTVT.

The chain couples TRBV4-2 to TRBJ2-7, with a tentative D call TRBD2 (5 bases). Germline values: CDR1 LGHNA, CDR2 YNFKEQ. Trimming cost V 6 bases and J 5 bases, with 23 bases left between them. This CDR3 region has 16 residues. CDR3 sequence: CASRSHGGSPIDEQYF. The CDR3 coding sequence is TGTGCCAGCAGGTCCCACGGTGGGAGTCCTATCGACGAGCAGTACTTC.

The gene calls are TRBV6-5 and TRBJ2-1, with D unresolved. V was trimmed by 3 bases and J by 6 bases, leaving 15 bases between them. Germline loops: CDR1 MNHEY, CDR2 SVGAGI. The CDR3 extends over 15 amino acids. The CDR3 reads CASSYRPLELNEQFF. The DNA for the CDR3 is TGTGCCAGCAGTTATAGACCTCTAGAACTCAATGAGCAGTTCTTC.

The chain carries TRBV14 and TRBJ2-1; tentative D call: TRBD2 (7 bases). V was trimmed by 4 bases and J by 1 base, leaving 29 bases between them. This CDR3 comprises 21 residues. Germline CDR1 is SGHDN and CDR2 is FVKESK. CDR3 region: CASSPRGYGTQEGGSYNEQFF. Here the CDR3 DNA reads TGTGCCAGCAGCCCCCGAGGGTATGGGACCCAGGAGGGGGGGTCCTACAATGAGCAGTTCTTC. Full variable domain (outside the CDR3, taken from reference TRBV14 and TRBJ2-1): EAGVTQFPSHSVIEKGQTVTLRCDPISGHDNLYWYRRVMGKEIKFLLHFVKESKQDESGMPNNRFLAERTGGTYSTLKVQPAELEDSGVYFCASSPRGYGTQEGGSYNEQFFGPGTRLTVL.

The chain has TRBV6-2 or TRBV6-3 and TRBJ2-7; 12 nucleotides agree with TRBD2. V gave up 6 bases and J gave up 5 bases; unmatched junction bases: 8. The CDR3 has 15 residues. Germline CDR1 MNHEY, CDR2 SVGEGT. CDR3 DNA sequence: TGTGCCAGCAGCCCCGGGACTAGCGGGCACGACGAGCAGTACTTC. Translating gives CASSPGTSGHDEQYF.

V gene TRBV28 combines with J gene TRBJ2-7; perhaps TRBD2 as D (5 bases). Looked up from germline, CDR1 is MDHEN and CDR2 is SYDVKM. This CDR3 comprises 14 residues. V was clipped by 7 bases and J by 7 bases, with 20 bases between them. CDR3 sequence reads: CASKEVSKGYEQYF. As DNA, the CDR3 is TGTGCCAGCAAGGAGGTCTCAAAAGGCTATGAGCAGTACTTC.

The V and J genes are TRBV7-2 and TRBJ1-5; D remains unclear. V lost 0 bases and J 6 bases, leaving 6 bases between the germline ends. The germline V gene encodes CDR1 SGHTA and CDR2 FQGNSA. The CDR3 spans 13 residues. CDR3 nucleotides: TGTGCCAGCAGCTTAGCGGATCGTCAGCCCCAGCATTTT. It specifies CASSLADRQPQHF.

V usage is TRBV20-1 and J usage is TRBJ2-1; unclear D gene. The CDR3 is 12 amino acids. Germline V CDR1 and CDR2: DFQATT, SNEGSKA (reference sequence). V shed 3 bases and J shed 10 bases, with 13 bases lying between them. The CDR3 loop reads CSARRSLEEQFF. The CDR3 DNA follows: TGCAGTGCTAGGCGATCCCTCGAAGAGCAGTTCTTC.

The CDR3 reads CSALAPTEGKDEAFF. CDR3 DNA: TGCAGTGCTCTGGCCCCGACGGAAGGGAAGGATGAAGCTTTCTTT. The chain couples TRBV20-1 to TRBJ1-1; D is ambiguous. CDR1 is DFQATT and CDR2 is SNEGSKA in the germline V gene (reference sequence). This CDR3 has 15 residues. Deletions cut 5 bases from V and 7 bases from J, with 23 bases between.